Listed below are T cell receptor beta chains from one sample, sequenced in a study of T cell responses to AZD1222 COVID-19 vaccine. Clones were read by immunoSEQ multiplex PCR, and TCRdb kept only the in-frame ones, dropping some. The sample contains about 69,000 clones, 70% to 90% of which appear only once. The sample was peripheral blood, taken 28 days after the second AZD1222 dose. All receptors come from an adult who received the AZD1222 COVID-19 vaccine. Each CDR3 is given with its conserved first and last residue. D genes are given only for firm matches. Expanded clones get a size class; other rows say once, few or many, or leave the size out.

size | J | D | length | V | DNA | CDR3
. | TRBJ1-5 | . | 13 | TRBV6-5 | TGTGCCAGCACCATAAACCGAAATCAGCCCCAGCATTTT | CASTINRNQPQHF
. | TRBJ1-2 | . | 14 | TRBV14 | TGTGCCAGCAGCCAAGTAAAGTCAGTCCATGGCTACACCTTC | CASSQVKSVHGYTF
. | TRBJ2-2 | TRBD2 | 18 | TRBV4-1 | TGCGCCAGCAGCCAACCTAGCGGGAGGGTTGAGAACACCGGGGAGCTGTTTTTT | CASSQPSGRVENTGELFF
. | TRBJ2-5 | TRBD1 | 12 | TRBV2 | TGTGCCAGCAGTCGGGACAGGGAGACCCAGTACTTC | CASSRDRETQYF
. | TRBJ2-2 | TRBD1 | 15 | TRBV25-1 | TGTGCCAGCAGAGCCGGGACAGGGTTCCTCGGGGAGCTGTTTTTT | CASRAGTGFLGELFF
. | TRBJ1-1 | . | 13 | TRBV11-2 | TGTGCCAGCAGCCCATGGGGGGACACTGAAGCTTTCTTT | CASSPWGDTEAFF
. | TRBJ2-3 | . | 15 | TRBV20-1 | TGCAGTGCTAGTTCTTGGGACCGAGTCACAGATACGCAGTATTTT | CSASSWDRVTDTQYF
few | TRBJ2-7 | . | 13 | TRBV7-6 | TGTGCCAGCAGCTTACAGGGAGCCTACGAGCAGTACTTC | CASSLQGAYEQYF
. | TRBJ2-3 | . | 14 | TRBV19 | TGTGCCAGTAGTATAGGAATGGGGACAGATACGCAGTATTTT | CASSIGMGTDTQYF
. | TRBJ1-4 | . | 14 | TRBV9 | TGTGCCAGCAGCGTAAAACCTGGGGGTGAAAAACTGTTTTTT | CASSVKPGGEKLFF
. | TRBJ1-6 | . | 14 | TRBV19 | TGTGCCAGTAGTTTAATCGGGGGGGAGTCACCCCTCCACTTT | CASSLIGGESPLHF
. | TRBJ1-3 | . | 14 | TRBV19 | TGTGCCGCCGCCCAGGGACACTCTGGAAACACCATATATTTT | CAAAQGHSGNTIYF
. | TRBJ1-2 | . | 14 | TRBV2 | TGTGCCAGCAGTGAATATTTATTGGGAGGGGGCTACACCTTC | CASSEYLLGGGYTF
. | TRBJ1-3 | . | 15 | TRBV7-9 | TGTGCCAGCAGCCTCCCGGACAGCAGTGGAAACACCATATATTTT | CASSLPDSSGNTIYF
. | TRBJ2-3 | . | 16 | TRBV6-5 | TGTGCCAGCAGTTACGGAGGCCAGGGAGGCAGAGATACGCAGTATTTT | CASSYGGQGGRDTQYF
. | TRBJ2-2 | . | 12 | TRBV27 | TGTGCCAGCAGTTCTTTCGCCGGGGAGCTGTTTTTT | CASSSFAGELFF
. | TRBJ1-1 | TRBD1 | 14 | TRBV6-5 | TGTGCCAGCAGTTACCAGACAGGGGGGACTGAAGCTTTCTTT | CASSYQTGGTEAFF
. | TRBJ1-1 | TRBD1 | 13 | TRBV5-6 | TGTGCCAGCAGCCCAACAGGGGGAGCTGAAGCTTTCTTT | CASSPTGGAEAFF
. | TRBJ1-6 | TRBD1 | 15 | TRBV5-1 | TGCGCCAGCCAGACAGGGCCCCCTAATAATTCACCCCTCCACTTT | CASQTGPPNNSPLHF
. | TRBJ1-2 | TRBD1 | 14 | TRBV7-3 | TGTGCCAGCAGCCTAACCGGGACAGGGGGAGGCTACACCTTC | CASSLTGTGGGYTF
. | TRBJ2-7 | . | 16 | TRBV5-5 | TGTGCCAGCAGCTTACGTGAGGCAGGGGTCACCTACGAGCAGTACTTC | CASSLREAGVTYEQYF
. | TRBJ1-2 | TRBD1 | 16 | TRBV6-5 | TGTGCCAGCAGTTACCTTCGGACAGGCGGAGGCTATGGCTACACCTTC | CASSYLRTGGGYGYTF